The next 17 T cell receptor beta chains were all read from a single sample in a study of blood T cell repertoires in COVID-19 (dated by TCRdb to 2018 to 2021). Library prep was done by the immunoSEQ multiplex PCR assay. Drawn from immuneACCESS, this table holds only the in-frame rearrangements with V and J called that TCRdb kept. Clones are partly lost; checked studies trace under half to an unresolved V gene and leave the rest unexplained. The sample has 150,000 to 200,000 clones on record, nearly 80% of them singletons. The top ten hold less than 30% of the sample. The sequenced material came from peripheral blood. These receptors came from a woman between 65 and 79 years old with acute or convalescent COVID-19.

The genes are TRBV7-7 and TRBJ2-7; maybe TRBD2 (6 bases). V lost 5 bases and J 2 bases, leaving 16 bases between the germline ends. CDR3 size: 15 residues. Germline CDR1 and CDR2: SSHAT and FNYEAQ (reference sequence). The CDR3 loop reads CASSGGLGSAYEQYF. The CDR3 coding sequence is TGTGCCAGCAGCGGAGGGTTGGGATCTGCCTACGAGCAGTACTTC.

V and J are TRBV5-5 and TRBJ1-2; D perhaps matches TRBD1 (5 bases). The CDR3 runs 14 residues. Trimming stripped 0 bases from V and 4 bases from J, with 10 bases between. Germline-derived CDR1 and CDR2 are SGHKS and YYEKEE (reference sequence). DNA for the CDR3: TGTGCCAGCAGCTTGGAGGGGCTGGCCTATGGCTACACCTTC. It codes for CASSLEGLAYGYTF.

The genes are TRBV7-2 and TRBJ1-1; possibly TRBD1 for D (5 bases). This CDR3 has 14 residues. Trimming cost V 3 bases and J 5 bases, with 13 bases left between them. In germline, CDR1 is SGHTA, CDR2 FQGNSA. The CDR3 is CASSFSGGSTEAFF. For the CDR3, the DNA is TGTGCCAGCAGCTTCAGCGGGGGGAGTACTGAAGCTTTCTTT.

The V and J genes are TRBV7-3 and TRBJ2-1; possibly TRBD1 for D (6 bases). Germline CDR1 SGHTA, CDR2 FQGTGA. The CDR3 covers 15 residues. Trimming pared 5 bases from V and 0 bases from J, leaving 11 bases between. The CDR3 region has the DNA TGTGCCAGCAGCCCAGGGGTACCCTCCTACAATGAGCAGTTCTTC. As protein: CASSPGVPSYNEQFF.

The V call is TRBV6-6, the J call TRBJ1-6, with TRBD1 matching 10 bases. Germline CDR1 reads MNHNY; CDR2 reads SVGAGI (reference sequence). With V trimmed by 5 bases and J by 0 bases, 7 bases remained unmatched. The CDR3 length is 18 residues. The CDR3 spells CASSRTGGRSSYNSPLHF. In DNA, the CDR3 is TGTGCCAGCAGTCGGACAGGGGGTAGGAGCTCCTATAATTCACCCCTCCACTTT.

The CDR3 DNA follows: TGTGCCAGCAGCTTAGAAGGTAGCGCCCCGCAGTACTTC. Translating it yields CASSLEGSAPQYF. The chain combines TRBV7-9 with TRBJ2-7, with D perhaps TRBD2 (5 bases). Trimming shortened V by 1 base and J by 9 bases, and 13 bases separated the two germline ends. Germline-derived CDR1 and CDR2 are SEHNR and FQNEAQ (reference sequence). CDR3 length: 13 residues.

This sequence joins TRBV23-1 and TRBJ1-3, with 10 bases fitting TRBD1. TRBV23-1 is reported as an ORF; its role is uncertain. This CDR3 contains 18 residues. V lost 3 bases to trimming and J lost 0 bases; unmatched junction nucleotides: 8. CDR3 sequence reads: CASSHTRGQGYSGNTIYF. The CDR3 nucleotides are TGCGCCAGCAGTCATACGAGGGGACAGGGGTACTCTGGAAACACCATATATTTT.

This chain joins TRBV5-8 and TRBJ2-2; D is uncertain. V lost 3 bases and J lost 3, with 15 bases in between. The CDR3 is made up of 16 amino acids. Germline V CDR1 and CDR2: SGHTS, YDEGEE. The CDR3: CASSSEYFRDTGELFF. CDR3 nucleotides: TGTGCCAGCAGCTCCGAGTATTTTAGAGACACCGGGGAGCTGTTTTTT.

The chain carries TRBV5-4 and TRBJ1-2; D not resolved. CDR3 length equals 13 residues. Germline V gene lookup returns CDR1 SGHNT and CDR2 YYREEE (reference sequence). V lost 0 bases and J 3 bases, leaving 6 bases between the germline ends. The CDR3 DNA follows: TGTGCCAGCAGCTTGGGGGGAGACTATGGCTACACCTTC. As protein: CASSLGGDYGYTF.

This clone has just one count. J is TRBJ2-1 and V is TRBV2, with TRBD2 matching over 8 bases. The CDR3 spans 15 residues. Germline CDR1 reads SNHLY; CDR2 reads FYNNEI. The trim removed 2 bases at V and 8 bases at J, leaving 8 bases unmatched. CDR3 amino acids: CASSESAGGPYEQFF. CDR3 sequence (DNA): TGTGCCAGCAGTGAATCGGCGGGAGGTCCCTATGAGCAGTTCTTC.

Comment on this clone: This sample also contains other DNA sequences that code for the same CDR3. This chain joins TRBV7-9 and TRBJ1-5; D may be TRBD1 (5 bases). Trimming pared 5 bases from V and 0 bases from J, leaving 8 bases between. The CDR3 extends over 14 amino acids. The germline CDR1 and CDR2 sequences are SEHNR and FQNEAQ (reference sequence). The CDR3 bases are TGTGCCAGCAGCCGAACAGGTAGCAATCAGCCCCAGCATTTT. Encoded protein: CASSRTGSNQPQHF.

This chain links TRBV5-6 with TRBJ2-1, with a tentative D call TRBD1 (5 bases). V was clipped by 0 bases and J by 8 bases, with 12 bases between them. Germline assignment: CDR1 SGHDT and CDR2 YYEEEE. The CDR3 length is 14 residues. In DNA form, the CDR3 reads TGTGCCAGCAGCTTGGGACAGTTCTTGGATGAGCAGTTCTTC. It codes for CASSLGQFLDEQFF.

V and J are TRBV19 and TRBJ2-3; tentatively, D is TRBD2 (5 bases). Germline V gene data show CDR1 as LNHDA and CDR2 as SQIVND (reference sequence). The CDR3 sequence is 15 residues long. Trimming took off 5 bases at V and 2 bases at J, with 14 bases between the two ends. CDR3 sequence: CASSALVRATDTQYF. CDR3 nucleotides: TGTGCCAGTAGTGCTCTAGTGCGGGCCACAGATACGCAGTATTTT. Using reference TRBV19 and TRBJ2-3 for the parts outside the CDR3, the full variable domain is DGGITQSPKYLFRKEGQNVTLSCEQNLNHDAMYWYRQDPGQGLRLIYYSQIVNDFQKGDIAEGYSVSREKKESFPLTVTSAQKNPTAFYLCASSALVRATDTQYFGPGTRLTVL.

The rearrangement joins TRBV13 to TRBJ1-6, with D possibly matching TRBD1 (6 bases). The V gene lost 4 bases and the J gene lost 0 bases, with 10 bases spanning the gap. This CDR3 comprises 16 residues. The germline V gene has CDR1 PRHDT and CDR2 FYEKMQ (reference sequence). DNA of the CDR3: TGTGCCAGCAGCTCCATGACAGGCTCCTATAATTCACCCCTCCACTTT. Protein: CASSSMTGSYNSPLHF. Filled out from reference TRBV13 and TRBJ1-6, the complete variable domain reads AAGVIQSPRHLIKEKRETATLKCYPIPRHDTVYWYQQGPGQDPQFLISFYEKMQSDKGSIPDRFSAQQFSDYHSELNMSSLELGDSALYFCASSSMTGSYNSPLHFGNGTRLTVT.

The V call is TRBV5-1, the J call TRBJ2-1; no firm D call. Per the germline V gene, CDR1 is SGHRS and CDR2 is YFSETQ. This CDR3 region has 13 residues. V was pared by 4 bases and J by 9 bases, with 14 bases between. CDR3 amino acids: CASSPADVGEQFF. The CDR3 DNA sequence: TGCGCCAGCAGCCCTGCGGATGTTGGTGAGCAGTTCTTC.

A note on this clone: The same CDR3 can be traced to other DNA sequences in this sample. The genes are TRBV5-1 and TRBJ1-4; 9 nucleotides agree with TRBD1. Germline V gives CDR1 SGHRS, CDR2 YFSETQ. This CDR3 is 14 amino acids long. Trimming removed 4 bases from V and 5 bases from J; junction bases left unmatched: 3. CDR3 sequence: CASSPGQGNEKLFF. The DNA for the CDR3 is TGCGCCAGCAGCCCGGGACAGGGCAATGAAAAACTGTTTTTT. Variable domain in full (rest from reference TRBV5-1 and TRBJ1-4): KAGVTQTPRYLIKTRGQQVTLSCSPISGHRSVSWYQQTPGQGLQFLFEYFSETQRNKGNFPGRFSGRQFSNSRSEMNVSTLELGDSALYLCASSPGQGNEKLFFGSGTQLSVL.

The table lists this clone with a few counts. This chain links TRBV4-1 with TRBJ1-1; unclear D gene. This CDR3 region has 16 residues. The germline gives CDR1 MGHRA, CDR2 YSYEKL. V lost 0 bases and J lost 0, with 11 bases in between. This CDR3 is CASSQDAQRMNTEAFF. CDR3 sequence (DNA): TGCGCCAGCAGCCAAGACGCACAGAGAATGAACACTGAAGCTTTCTTT.